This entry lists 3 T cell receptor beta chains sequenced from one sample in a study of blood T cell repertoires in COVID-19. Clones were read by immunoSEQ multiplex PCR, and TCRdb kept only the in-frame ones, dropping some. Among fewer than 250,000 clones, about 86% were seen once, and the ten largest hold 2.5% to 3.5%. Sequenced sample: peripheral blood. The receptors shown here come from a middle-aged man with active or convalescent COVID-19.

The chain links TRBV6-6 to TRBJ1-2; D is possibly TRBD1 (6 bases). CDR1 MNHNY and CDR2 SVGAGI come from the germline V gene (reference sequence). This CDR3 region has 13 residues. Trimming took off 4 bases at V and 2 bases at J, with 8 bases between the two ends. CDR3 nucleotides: TGTGCCAGCAGTTTGAGGGGGAACTATGGCTACACCTTC. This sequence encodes CASSLRGNYGYTF.

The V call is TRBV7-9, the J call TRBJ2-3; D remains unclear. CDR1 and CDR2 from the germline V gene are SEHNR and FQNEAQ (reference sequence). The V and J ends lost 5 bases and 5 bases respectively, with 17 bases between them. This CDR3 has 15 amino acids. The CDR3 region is CASSPKKRYGDTQYF. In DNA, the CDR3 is TGTGCCAGCAGCCCGAAAAAGCGCTATGGAGATACGCAGTATTTT.

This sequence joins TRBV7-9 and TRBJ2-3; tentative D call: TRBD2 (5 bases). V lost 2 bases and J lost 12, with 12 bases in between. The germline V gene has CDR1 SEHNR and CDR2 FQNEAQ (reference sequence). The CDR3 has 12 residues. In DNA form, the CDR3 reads TGTGCCAGCAGCTTAAGTGGGAGTATTCAGTATTTT. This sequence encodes CASSLSGSIQYF. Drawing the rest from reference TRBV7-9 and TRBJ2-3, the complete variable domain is DTGVSQNPRHKITKRGQNVTFRCDPISEHNRLYWYRQTLGQGPEFLTYFQNEAQLEKSRLLSDRFSAERPKGSFSTLEIQRTEQGDSAMYLCASSLSGSIQYFGPGTRLTVL.